The clone carrying this T cell receptor (beta chain) was observed at least ten times. Its antigen is as yet unknown. This record belongs to a study of T cells in Graves' hyperthyroidism and ophthalmopathy. What was amplified from RNA transcripts were TCR beta CDR3 regions. First-round RT-PCR with HTBI primers amplified the TCR CDR3 region. Each CDR3 protein is one row after TCRdb ran MiXCR on the multiplex PCR reads. Among 250,000 or so distinct CDR3 sequences listed, over 15% were seen once. Study conclusions and caveats: The authors' 13 V-J model separated ophthalmopathy from stable hyperthyroidism. Most thyroid clonotypes expanded above 0.001 appeared in blood too.

Diagnosing involved the use of clinical symptoms, serum thyroxine and TRAb, thyroid ultrasound and orbital computed tomography. Isolation of PBMCs was performed on 8 to 10 ml fresh peripheral blood. Germline CDR1 SGHDT, CDR2 YYEEEE. The CDR3 spans 12 residues. With 3 bases removed from V and 4 bases from J, the gap between germline ends came to 8 bases. Sequenced sample: blood. The J gene is TRBJ2-7, the V gene TRBV5-6, with D tentatively TRBD2 (5 bases). The TCR sequence derives from a woman aged 18-29 years with Graves' ophthalmopathy. The CDR3 nucleotides are TGTGCCAGCAGCTCCCGCGGGTACGAGCAGTACTTC. Its translation is CASSSRGYEQYF. Full variable domain (outside the CDR3, taken from reference TRBV5-6 and TRBJ2-7): DAGVTQSPTHLIKTRGQQVTLRCSPKSGHDTVSWYQQALGQGPQFIFQYYEEEERQRGNFPDRFSGHQFPNYSSELNVNALLLGDSALYLCASSSRGYEQYFGPGTRLTVT.